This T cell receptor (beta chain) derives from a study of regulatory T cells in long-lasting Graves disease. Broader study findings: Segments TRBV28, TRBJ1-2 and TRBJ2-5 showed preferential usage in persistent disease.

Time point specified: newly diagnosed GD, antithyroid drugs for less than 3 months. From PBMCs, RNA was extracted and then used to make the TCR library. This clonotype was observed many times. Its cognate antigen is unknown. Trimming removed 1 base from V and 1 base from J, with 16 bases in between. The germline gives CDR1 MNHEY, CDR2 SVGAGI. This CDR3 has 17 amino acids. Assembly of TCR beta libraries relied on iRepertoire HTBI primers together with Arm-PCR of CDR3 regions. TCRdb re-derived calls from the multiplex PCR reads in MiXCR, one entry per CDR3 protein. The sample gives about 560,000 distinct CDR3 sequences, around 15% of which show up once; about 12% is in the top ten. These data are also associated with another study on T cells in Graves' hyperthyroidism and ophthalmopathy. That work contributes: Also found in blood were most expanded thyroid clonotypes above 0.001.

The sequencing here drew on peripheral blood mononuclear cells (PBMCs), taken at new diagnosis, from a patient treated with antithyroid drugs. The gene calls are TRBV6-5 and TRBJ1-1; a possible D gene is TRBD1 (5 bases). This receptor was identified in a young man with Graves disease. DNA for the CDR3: TGTGCCAGCAGTTACTTTCCGGACGGACAAAAGAACACTGAAGCTTTCTTT. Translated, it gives CASSYFPDGQKNTEAFF.